Each of the 31 T cell receptor beta chains below was sequenced from the same sample in a study of cytomegalovirus exposure and HLA in healthy donors. Profiled with immunoSEQ multiplex PCR; TCRdb holds only in-frame clones, not every one. The data hold about 120,000 clones, with roughly 90% observed a single time. Sequenced sample: PBMCs. The receptors were sampled from a woman aged 18 to 35 in good health and CMV-seronegative.

This clone was detected only once. The rearrangement links TRBV6-5 to TRBJ2-7; no clear D. The CDR3 is made up of 15 amino acids. V was trimmed by 8 bases and J by 6 bases, leaving 23 bases between them. The V gene's germline CDR1 is MNHEY and CDR2 SVGAGI. For the CDR3, the DNA is TGTGCCAGCGGAGTTCAACCAGTTTCCGCCACCGAGCAGTACTTC. Translation: CASGVQPVSATEQYF.

The rearrangement uses TRBV6-1 and TRBJ2-7; TRBD2 might be the D (6 bases). CDR3 length: 15 residues. CDR1 and CDR2 from the germline V gene are MNHNS and SASEGT. The V end lost 1 base, the J end lost 2 bases, and 12 bases lay between the germline ends. CDR3 protein: CASSEVREAPYEQYF. The CDR3 DNA sequence: TGTGCCAGCAGTGAAGTTAGGGAGGCCCCCTACGAGCAGTACTTC.

The chain has TRBV4-3 and TRBJ2-1; 9 bases fit TRBD2. The germline gives CDR1 LGHNA, CDR2 YSLEER. This CDR3 contains 16 residues. V lost 1 base, J lost 6 bases, and 7 bases stayed unmatched. In DNA, the CDR3 is TGCGCCAGCAGCCAAGCCTTGGGACTAGCTGGCAATGAGCAGTTCTTC. Translating gives CASSQALGLAGNEQFF.

V is TRBV19 and J is TRBJ2-5, with 9 bases lining up with TRBD1. This CDR3 spans 13 amino acids. Germline V gene data show CDR1 as LNHDA and CDR2 as SQIVND (reference sequence). J was trimmed by 4 bases and V by 4 bases; bases with no gene match: 1. The chain's CDR3 is CASSTGQGETQYF. CDR3 DNA sequence: TGTGCCAGTAGTACGGGACAGGGAGAGACCCAGTACTTC.

V is TRBV10-3 and J is TRBJ2-7; 8 bases match TRBD2. This CDR3 is built from 14 residues. With 7 bases clipped from V and 5 bases from J, the junction kept 10 bases outside the gene matches. CDR1 is ENHRY and CDR2 is SYGVKD in the germline V gene. The CDR3 region has the DNA TGTGCCATCAATGGCCGGGGGGGAGGCCACGAGCAGTACTTC. Protein: CAINGRGGGHEQYF.

V and J are TRBV7-3 and TRBJ2-3; D is ambiguous. The CDR3 runs 13 residues. V was pared by 6 bases and J by 5 bases, with 12 bases between. The germline gives CDR1 SGHTA, CDR2 FQGTGA. As DNA, the CDR3 is TGTGCCAGCAGTCGGAGATCCGGAGATACGCAGTATTTT. Translating gives CASSRRSGDTQYF.

The chain has TRBV5-1 and TRBJ1-5, with 7 bases aligning to TRBD1. Germline CDR1 reads SGHRS; CDR2 reads YFSETQ. The length of the CDR3 is 14 residues. Trimming at V came to 4 bases and at J to 2 bases, leaving 3 bases not matched to a gene. The CDR3 is CASSTGQGNQPQHF. The CDR3 nucleotides are TGCGCCAGCAGCACCGGACAGGGCAATCAGCCCCAGCATTTT.

In DNA, the CDR3 is TGTGCCAGCAGCCAAGATGTCGAGAATTCACCCCTCCACTTT. Its protein product is CASSQDVENSPLHF. The chain joins TRBV4-2 to TRBJ1-6; D gene ambiguous. The CDR3 length is 14 residues. CDR1 and CDR2 from the germline V gene are LGHNA and YNFKEQ. The V end lost 0 bases, the J end lost 7 bases, and 7 bases lay between the germline ends.

A remark on this clone: The same CDR3 is also encoded by other DNA sequences in this sample. The CDR3 loop reads CASRGLATLGTDTQYF. CDR3 sequence (DNA): TGTGCCAGCAGGGGACTAGCAACCCTGGGCACAGATACGCAGTATTTT. The rearrangement uses TRBV28 and TRBJ2-3, with 9 bases aligning to TRBD2. Germline CDR1 is MDHEN and CDR2 is SYDVKM. V was clipped by 6 bases and J by 1 base; unmatched bases: 8. This CDR3 has 16 amino acids.

The sample holds one count of this clone. The chain recombines TRBV7-8 with TRBJ1-6; 7 bases fit TRBD1. With 8 bases clipped from V and 9 bases from J, the junction kept 10 bases outside the gene matches. This CDR3 contains 14 residues. Looked up from germline, CDR1 is SGHVS and CDR2 is FQNEAQ. CDR3: CASSRGQTSSPLHF. CDR3 sequence (DNA): TGTGCCAGCTCACGGGGACAGACCAGTTCACCCCTCCACTTT.

V usage is TRBV2 and J usage is TRBJ2-5, with D perhaps matching TRBD1 (5 bases). Trimming pared 2 bases from V and 1 base from J, leaving 14 bases between. Germline V gene data show CDR1 as SNHLY and CDR2 as FYNNEI. The CDR3 totals 16 residues. The DNA for the CDR3 is TGTGCCAGCAGTGAAACGACCTCCAGGGTCCAAGAGACCCAGTACTTC. It codes for CASSETTSRVQETQYF. Using reference TRBV2 and TRBJ2-5 for the parts outside the CDR3, the full variable domain is EPEVTQTPSHQVTQMGQEVILRCVPISNHLYFYWYRQILGQKVEFLVSFYNNEISEKSEIFDDQFSVERPDGSNFTLKIRSTKLEDSAMYFCASSETTSRVQETQYFGPGTRLLVL.

This clone was counted a single time. The chain joins TRBV18 to TRBJ2-7; 7 positions agree with TRBD1. This CDR3 region has 14 residues. The V and J ends lost 6 bases and 1 base, in that order; junction bases with no gene match: 6. The V gene's germline CDR1 is KGHSH and CDR2 LQKENI. In nucleotides, the CDR3 is TGTGCCAGCTCTGACAGGGAACAATCCTACGAGCAGTACTTC. It encodes CASSDREQSYEQYF. Full variable domain (outside the CDR3, taken from reference TRBV18 and TRBJ2-7): NAGVMQNPRHLVRRRGQEARLRCSPMKGHSHVYWYRQLPEEGLKFMVYLQKENIIDESGMPKERFSAEFPKEGPSILRIQQVVRGDSAAYFCASSDREQSYEQYFGPGTRLTVT.

This clone was seen once. This chain links TRBV19 with TRBJ2-1; 8 bases map to TRBD1. This CDR3 spans 16 amino acids. Germline CDR1 and CDR2: LNHDA and SQIVND (reference sequence). The V gene end was trimmed by 5 bases and the J gene end by 4 bases; junction bases not matched to a gene: 10. This chain's CDR3 is CASSFPLGTGYNEQFF. The CDR3 DNA reads TGTGCCAGTAGTTTCCCCCTAGGGACAGGATACAATGAGCAGTTCTTC.

CDR3 in amino acids: CATSSGYYNEQFF. The CDR3, as DNA: TGTGCCACCTCTAGCGGGTATTACAATGAGCAGTTCTTC. The J gene is TRBJ2-1, the V gene TRBV25-1; 8 nucleotides line up with TRBD2. Unmatched junction bases numbered 6, after V lost 10 bases and J lost 4 bases. Germline assignment: CDR1 MGHDK and CDR2 SYGVNS. This CDR3 has 13 residues.

This chain uses TRBV4-3 with TRBJ2-7; 7 positions agree with TRBD2. CDR3 length: 16 residues. After removal of 3 bases from V and 2 bases from J, the junction contained 10 bases not matched to a gene. Germline CDR1 LGHNA, CDR2 YSLEER. The CDR3 DNA reads as TGCGCCAGCAGCCAGGAAGTGGGGGGGTTCCCCTACGAGCAGTACTTC. Amino acid sequence: CASSQEVGGFPYEQYF.

V and J are TRBV11-3 and TRBJ1-1; 9 nucleotides agree with TRBD1. J gave up 1 base and V 11 bases, and 8 bases lay outside the gene matches. Germline CDR1 SGHNT, CDR2 YENEEA. There are 14 residues in the CDR3. The CDR3 sequence: CAGGQGSWNTEAFF. Here the CDR3 DNA reads TGTGCCGGCGGACAGGGGTCGTGGAACACTGAAGCTTTCTTT.

CDR3 nucleotide sequence: TGTGCCAGCAGCCCGTTCAGTACAGATACGCAGTATTTT. It is translated as CASSPFSTDTQYF. The rearrangement uses TRBV7-9 and TRBJ2-3, with D hard to call. Germline V gene lookup returns CDR1 SEHNR and CDR2 FQNEAQ (reference sequence). This CDR3 comprises 13 residues. The V and J ends lost 5 bases and 3 bases respectively, with 9 bases between them.

A note on this clone: Additional DNA sequences in this sample encode the identical CDR3. This rearrangement joins TRBV5-1 to TRBJ2-3; TRBD1 agrees at 7 bases. The V gene end was trimmed by 0 bases and the J gene end by 4 bases; junction bases not matched to a gene: 2. Germline CDR1 reads SGHRS; CDR2 reads YFSETQ. The CDR3 is 14 residues long. Here the CDR3 DNA reads TGCGCCAGCAGCTTGGGTACAGGGGCAGATACGCAGTATTTT. Translating it yields CASSLGTGADTQYF.

This clone has only a few counts. The chain recombines TRBV30 with TRBJ2-7; possible D gene TRBD2, 5 bases. Trimming stripped 0 bases from V and 2 bases from J, with 11 bases between. The germline V gene has CDR1 GTSNPN and CDR2 SVGIG (reference sequence). The CDR3 runs to 14 residues. CDR3 sequence (DNA): TGTGCCTGGAGTGTGGGCGGGTATACCTACGAGCAGTACTTC. Residues: CAWSVGGYTYEQYF.

The rearrangement uses TRBV6-1 and TRBJ1-5; maybe TRBD1 (5 bases). The CDR3 is 15 amino acids. V shed 7 bases and J shed 2 bases, with 15 bases lying between them. Germline CDR1 is MNHNS and CDR2 is SASEGT. The CDR3 protein is CASTPGRGGNQPQHF. As DNA, the CDR3 is TGTGCCAGCACCCCGGGGCGGGGAGGCAATCAGCCCCAGCATTTT.

This rearrangement joins TRBV5-1 to TRBJ1-1; weak D call: TRBD1 (5 bases). The CDR3 consists of 15 residues. V was shortened by 0 bases and J by 0 bases, with 9 bases between the two germline ends. Germline V gene data show CDR1 as SGHRS and CDR2 as YFSETQ. The CDR3 DNA is TGCGCCAGCAGCTTGGGGAGGGACCTGAACACTGAAGCTTTCTTT. This translates into CASSLGRDLNTEAFF.

Only one count was recorded for this clone. The V and J genes are TRBV7-2 and TRBJ2-1; TRBD2 agrees at 8 bases. Germline V lookup: CDR1 SGHTA, CDR2 FQGNSA. The CDR3 is 16 residues long. Losses at the gene ends were 6 bases for V and 0 bases for J; bases not matched to a gene: 7. The CDR3 DNA reads as TGTGCCAGCAGTTATAGCGGGACTAGCTCCTACAATGAGCAGTTCTTC. Protein: CASSYSGTSSYNEQFF.

The chain has TRBV15 and TRBJ2-7; 7 bases line up with TRBD1. CDR1 and CDR2 (germline): LNHNV, YYDKDF (reference sequence). This CDR3 region has 15 residues. The V and J ends lost 0 bases and 5 bases, in that order; junction bases with no gene match: 7. The CDR3 is CATSRDRGGGDEQYF. The CDR3, as DNA: TGTGCCACCAGCAGAGATCGAGGGGGCGGCGACGAGCAGTACTTC.

This chain joins TRBV30 and TRBJ1-3; D perhaps matches TRBD1 (5 bases). The CDR3 spans 14 residues. Trimming cost V 3 bases and J 0 bases, with 9 bases left between them. Germline V CDR1 and CDR2: GTSNPN, SVGIG (reference sequence). CDR3: CAWRPGGSGNTIYF. In DNA form, the CDR3 reads TGTGCCTGGAGACCGGGGGGCTCTGGAAACACCATATATTTT.

The chain couples TRBV4-3 to TRBJ2-2, with 7 bases that match TRBD2. CDR3 length: 16 residues. From germline, CDR1 is LGHNA and CDR2 YSLEER. J gave up 4 bases and V 0 bases, and 5 bases lay outside the gene matches. This chain's CDR3 is CASSQDVGGSTGELFF. The CDR3 DNA follows: TGCGCCAGCAGCCAAGATGTAGGCGGGAGCACCGGGGAGCTGTTTTTT.

This clone came up once. The V gene is TRBV28, the J gene TRBJ1-4; 10 positions agree with TRBD1. The CDR3 extends over 14 amino acids. The J segment lost 8 bases and the V segment lost 6 bases, leaving 6 bases of the junction unmatched. Per germline, CDR1 MDHEN and CDR2 SYDVKM. This chain's CDR3 is CASSDGTGVEKLFF. In DNA, the CDR3 is TGTGCCAGCAGCGACGGGACAGGGGTAGAAAAACTGTTTTTT.

The chain has TRBV11-2 and TRBJ1-1; no clear D. V lost 2 bases to trimming and J lost 1 base, with 2 bases between them. The CDR3 has 12 amino acids. Germline V CDR1 and CDR2: SGHAT, FQNNGV. The CDR3 region is CASSLQNTEAFF. For the CDR3, the DNA is TGTGCCAGCAGCTTACAGAACACTGAAGCTTTCTTT.

The chain has TRBV21-1 and TRBJ2-2; the listed D gene, TRBD1, was not tested against the DNA. TRBV21-1 is a pseudogene. The CDR3 covers 16 residues. This chain's CDR3 is CASSKRRGRNTGELFF. For the CDR3, the DNA is TGTGCCAGCAGCAAACGGAGGGGGCGGAACACCGGGGAGCTGTTTTTT.

This chain connects TRBV5-5 to TRBJ2-1; a weak D match, TRBD2 (7 bases). V was cut by 3 bases and J by 8 bases, with 9 bases left in between. The CDR3 runs 12 residues. From germline, CDR1 is SGHKS and CDR2 YYEKEE (reference sequence). The CDR3 sequence: CASSWEGDEQFF. For the CDR3, the DNA is TGTGCCAGCAGCTGGGAGGGGGATGAGCAGTTCTTC.

The chain is built from TRBV7-3 and TRBJ1-5, with D perhaps TRBD1 (6 bases). Deletions cut 6 bases from V and 0 bases from J, with 21 bases between. This CDR3 contains 18 residues. The germline V gene has CDR1 SGHTA and CDR2 FQGTGA. The CDR3 coding sequence is TGTGCCAGCAGGCTAATCGTGCGCCGGGACAATAGCAATCAGCCCCAGCATTTT. This encodes CASRLIVRRDNSNQPQHF.

The CDR3 here is CASSPPQGVYEQYF. The DNA for the CDR3 is TGTGCCAGCAGCCCCCCACAGGGGGTTTACGAGCAGTACTTC. J is TRBJ2-7 and V is TRBV11-1, with 8 bases identical to TRBD1. Trimming removed 5 bases from V and 4 bases from J; junction bases left unmatched: 7. The CDR3 contains 14 residues. Germline CDR1 is SGHAT and CDR2 is FQDESV (reference sequence).